These 24 T cell receptor beta chains came from one sample sequenced in a study of cytomegalovirus exposure and HLA in healthy donors. Using immunoSEQ multiplex PCR, the repertoire was profiled, and TCRdb retains in-frame clones only, with some absent. The profile shows approximately 220,000 clones, over 80% of them singletons. The sample comprised PBMCs. Every receptor here comes from a woman aged 30 to 39 in good health and CMV-seropositive.

This chain connects TRBV7-8 to TRBJ2-3; D possibly corresponds to TRBD2 (6 bases). The V gene's germline CDR1 is SGHVS and CDR2 FQNEAQ. Trimming cost V 5 bases and J 12 bases, with 15 bases left between them. The CDR3 consists of 12 residues. CDR3 residues: CASSPAGTSQYF. CDR3 nucleotides: TGTGCCAGCAGCCCCGCGGGGACGAGCCAGTATTTT. Supplemented by reference TRBV7-8 and TRBJ2-3, the full variable domain reads GAGVSQSPRYKVAKRGQDVALRCDPISGHVSLFWYQQALGQGPEFLTYFQNEAQLDKSGLPSDRFFAERPEGSVSTLKIQRTQQEDSAVYLCASSPAGTSQYFGPGTRLTVL.

The chain carries TRBV4-1 and TRBJ1-1, with D tentatively TRBD1 (6 bases). This CDR3 spans 14 amino acids. Germline V gene sequence: CDR1 MGHRA, CDR2 YSYEKL. V lost 3 bases to trimming and J lost 1 base, with 9 bases between them. This chain's CDR3 is CASSQGARNTEAFF. For the CDR3, the DNA is TGCGCCAGCAGCCAGGGGGCGAGGAACACTGAAGCTTTCTTT.

V usage is TRBV9 and J usage is TRBJ2-6; the D gene could be TRBD1 or TRBD2 (6 bases each). CDR1 and CDR2 (germline): SGDLS, YYNGEE. V was pared by 2 bases and J by 0 bases, with 12 bases between. CDR3 length equals 17 residues. The CDR3 is CASSVEGVPSGANVLTF. Written as DNA, the CDR3 is TGTGCCAGCAGCGTGGAGGGGGTCCCCTCTGGGGCCAACGTCCTGACTTTC.

V gene TRBV5-1 combines with J gene TRBJ2-3; perhaps D is TRBD1 or TRBD2 (6 bases each). The CDR3 loop spans 14 amino acids. Between the trimmed V and J ends, which lost 0 bases and 5 bases, there was a span of 10 bases. From germline, CDR1 is SGHRS and CDR2 YFSETQ. CDR3 DNA sequence: TGCGCCAGCAGCTTGGGGACAGCGGGAGATACGCAGTATTTT. Translation gives CASSLGTAGDTQYF.

The rearrangement uses TRBV28 and TRBJ1-1, with TRBD1 matching over 7 bases. The CDR3 is 12 amino acids. CDR1 MDHEN and CDR2 SYDVKM come from the germline V gene. Unmatched junction bases numbered 6, after V lost 10 bases and J lost 4 bases. This chain's CDR3 is CATHRGSTEAFF. CDR3 coding DNA: TGTGCCACCCACAGGGGAAGCACTGAAGCTTTCTTT.

With respect to this clone: At one of its ends the junction is not consistent with the germline gene, which may arise from a read error. This chain uses TRBV6-1 with TRBJ1-5; 7 positions match TRBD1. Germline CDR1 reads MNHNS; CDR2 reads SASEGT. The CDR3 extends over 17 amino acids. CDR3 region: CASTETRQGGFNQPQHF. CDR3 coding DNA: TGTGCCAGCACTGAAACGCGACAGGGAGGTTTTAATCAGCCCCAGCATTTT.

This sequence joins TRBV19 and TRBJ1-2; TRBD1 might be the D (5 bases). From germline, CDR1 is LNHDA and CDR2 SQIVND (reference sequence). The CDR3 has 13 amino acids. V was cut by 4 bases and J by 5 bases, with 11 bases left in between. The CDR3 spells CASSRGVLYGYTF. DNA for the CDR3: TGTGCCAGTAGTAGGGGGGTTCTGTATGGCTACACCTTC. Full variable domain (missing parts from reference TRBV19 and TRBJ1-2): DGGITQSPKYLFRKEGQNVTLSCEQNLNHDAMYWYRQDPGQGLRLIYYSQIVNDFQKGDIAEGYSVSREKKESFPLTVTSAQKNPTAFYLCASSRGVLYGYTFGSGTRLTVV.

The rearrangement uses TRBV13 and TRBJ2-7, with a possible D match to TRBD2 (6 bases). Per germline, CDR1 PRHDT and CDR2 FYEKMQ (reference sequence). The CDR3 length is 14 residues. V lost 5 bases and J 7 bases, leaving 18 bases between the germline ends. The CDR3 sequence: CASSIRDFSGEQYF. CDR3 sequence (DNA): TGTGCCAGCAGCATCCGGGACTTCAGCGGTGAGCAGTACTTC.

Turning to this clone: Other DNA sequences in the sample encode the same CDR3. The J gene is TRBJ2-3, the V gene TRBV19, with 8 bases matching TRBD2. The germline gives CDR1 LNHDA, CDR2 SQIVND (reference sequence). After removal of 5 bases from V and 0 bases from J, the junction contained 1 base not matched to a gene. The CDR3 is made up of 14 amino acids. The CDR3 protein is CASSRGGSTDTQYF. The DNA of the CDR3 is TGTGCCAGTAGTCGGGGGGGTAGCACAGATACGCAGTATTTT.

Concerning this clone: The identical CDR3 is also encoded by other nucleotide sequences in the sample. The chain links TRBV30 to TRBJ1-4; possibly TRBD1 for D (5 bases). The CDR3 spans 13 residues. V shed 2 bases and J shed 2 bases, with 6 bases lying between them. Per germline, CDR1 GTSNPN and CDR2 SVGIG (reference sequence). CDR3 nucleotides: TGTGCCTGGAGTCCAGGGACTAATGAAAAACTGTTTTTT. Translated: CAWSPGTNEKLFF.

The CDR3 loop reads CAWKDRTEGWDEQFF. The CDR3 coding sequence is TGTGCCTGGAAAGATCGGACAGAGGGGTGGGATGAGCAGTTCTTC. The V call is TRBV30, the J call TRBJ2-1; tentatively, D is TRBD1 (6 bases). This CDR3 has 15 amino acids. Germline V lookup: CDR1 GTSNPN, CDR2 SVGIG (reference sequence). The V and J ends lost 4 bases and 8 bases respectively, with 21 bases between them.

The chain has TRBV29-1 and TRBJ1-2; D unclear. Germline-derived CDR1 and CDR2 are SQVTM and ANQGSEA. The V and J ends lost 5 bases and 4 bases respectively, with 8 bases between them. CDR3 length: 11 residues. CDR3 in amino acids: CSVYGSYGYTF. The CDR3 DNA is TGCAGCGTTTACGGCAGCTATGGCTACACCTTC.

The rearrangement uses TRBV5-6 and TRBJ1-2; D is unresolved. This CDR3 spans 13 amino acids. CDR1 SGHDT and CDR2 YYEEEE come from the germline V gene. V was pared by 1 base and J by 6 bases, with 10 bases between. This chain's CDR3 is CASSLYYPHGYTF. In DNA, the CDR3 is TGTGCCAGCAGCTTGTACTACCCTCATGGCTACACCTTC.

The genes are TRBV9 and TRBJ2-1, with 9 positions matching TRBD1. The CDR3 spans 15 residues. The germline V gene has CDR1 SGDLS and CDR2 YYNGEE. V shed 3 bases and J 4 bases; nucleotides not matched to a gene: 5. This CDR3 is CASSGTGEEYNEQFF. CDR3 nucleotides: TGTGCCAGCAGCGGGACAGGGGAAGAATACAATGAGCAGTTCTTC.

This chain connects TRBV29-1 to TRBJ2-2, with 10 positions matching TRBD1. V was clipped by 6 bases and J by 4 bases; unmatched bases: 2. The CDR3 contains 13 residues. Germline CDR1 SQVTM, CDR2 ANQGSEA. The CDR3 DNA is TGCAGCGTGGACAGGGGGGGCACCGGGGAGCTGTTTTTT. Amino acid sequence: CSVDRGGTGELFF.

V and J are TRBV20-1 and TRBJ2-5; D not resolved. The CDR3 has 11 amino acids. CDR1 is DFQATT, CDR2 SNEGSKA, per germline (reference sequence). Trimming took 3 bases from V and 5 from J, leaving 7 bases between them. As DNA, the CDR3 is TGCAGTGCTAGTGTTCGGGAGACCCAGTACTTC. Its protein product is CSASVRETQYF.

The rearrangement uses TRBV13 and TRBJ1-1; tentatively, D is TRBD1 (5 bases). This CDR3 region has 13 residues. Per the germline V gene, CDR1 is PRHDT and CDR2 is FYEKMQ (reference sequence). The V and J ends lost 5 bases and 6 bases respectively, with 13 bases between them. CDR3 protein: CASSPSGGSEAFF. For the CDR3, the DNA is TGTGCCAGCAGCCCCTCGGGGGGGTCTGAAGCTTTCTTT.

The chain uses TRBV29-1 and TRBJ1-1, with D tentatively TRBD1 (5 bases). Per the germline V gene, CDR1 is SQVTM and CDR2 is ANQGSEA. Between the trimmed V and J ends, which lost 6 bases and 1 base, there was a span of 18 bases. This CDR3 is 15 amino acids long. The CDR3 nucleotides are TGCAGCGTCAACCCTACCGGGACCAAGAACACTGAAGCTTTCTTT. This sequence encodes CSVNPTGTKNTEAFF.

This clone is a singleton in its sample. One junction end does not reproduce the germline sequence, and a read error may be involved. This chain connects TRBV7-7 to TRBJ1-1; D not resolved. Germline CDR1 and CDR2: SSHAT and FNYEAQ (reference sequence). The CDR3 is 13 amino acids. CDR3 in DNA: TGTGCTAGCAGCTTAGCGTTTGGAACTGAAGCTTTCTTT. Its protein product is CASSLAFGTEAFF.

The V gene is TRBV10-1, the J gene TRBJ2-1; 12 positions agree with TRBD2. The CDR3 has 18 residues. CDR1 is WNHNN and CDR2 is SYGVQD in the germline V gene (reference sequence). The V and J ends lost 4 bases and 5 bases, in that order; junction bases with no gene match: 12. The CDR3 region is CASSGSRAGLAGNNEQFF. The CDR3 DNA is TGCGCCAGCAGTGGGAGTCGGGCGGGACTAGCGGGTAACAATGAGCAGTTCTTC.

CDR3 nucleotide sequence: TGCAGCGTTGACGGCGCGGGAGCCAGAACAGATACGCAGTATTTT. The encoded protein is CSVDGAGARTDTQYF. J is TRBJ2-3 and V is TRBV29-1, with 7 bases aligning to TRBD2. The CDR3 runs to 15 residues. Trimming at V came to 3 bases and at J to 3 bases, leaving 9 bases not matched to a gene. Germline V gives CDR1 SQVTM, CDR2 ANQGSEA.

The rearrangement uses TRBV4-1 and TRBJ1-1; no clear D. Between the trimmed V and J ends, which lost 0 bases and 1 base, there was a span of 9 bases. Germline V gene sequence: CDR1 MGHRA, CDR2 YSYEKL. This CDR3 is built from 15 residues. The CDR3 sequence: CASSQDRSGNTEAFF. The CDR3 coding sequence is TGCGCCAGCAGCCAAGATCGATCAGGGAACACTGAAGCTTTCTTT.

CDR3 sequence: CASSEALQGLGDGYTF. CDR3 coding DNA: TGTGCCAGCAGTGAAGCGCTTCAGGGGCTAGGAGATGGCTACACCTTC. The V call is TRBV6-1, the J call TRBJ1-2; a possible D gene is TRBD1 (6 bases). Germline V lookup: CDR1 MNHNS, CDR2 SASEGT. Trimming left V 0 bases short and J 6 bases short, with 17 bases between. This CDR3 has 16 amino acids.

The chain couples TRBV2 to TRBJ2-7; D is possibly TRBD1 (5 bases). Per germline, CDR1 SNHLY and CDR2 FYNNEI. The CDR3 length is 13 residues. With 5 bases removed from V and 6 bases from J, the gap between germline ends came to 14 bases. CDR3 in DNA: TGTGCCAGCAGTCTGGACACTTTAAGCGAGCAGTACTTC. Its translation is CASSLDTLSEQYF.